The 17 T cell receptor beta chains below all came from one sample that was sequenced in a study of blood T cell repertoires in COVID-19 (dated by TCRdb to 2020 to 2021). Preparation of the library involved the immunoSEQ multiplex PCR assay. TCRdb stores this immuneACCESS table with in-frame sequences only. Part of the clones is absent; in the studies checked, under half of the shortfall reflects unresolved V genes, and no reason is known for the rest. The sample records just under 150,000 clones, about 86% of which are singletons. The top ten clones comprise around 8.3% of the sample. Material: peripheral blood. The receptors were sampled from a woman aged 45-59 years with active or convalescent COVID-19.

This clone has just one count. V and J are TRBV5-1 and TRBJ2-7, with D maybe TRBD1 (6 bases). Trimming shortened V by 4 bases and J by 4 bases, and 18 bases separated the two germline ends. The germline V gene encodes CDR1 SGHRS and CDR2 YFSETQ. The CDR3 spans 15 residues. The CDR3 reads CASSTKGGPSYEQYF. CDR3 DNA: TGCGCCAGCAGCACCAAAGGGGGACCCTCTTACGAGCAGTACTTC.

The CDR3: CASSLWQGLNSPLHF. CDR3 bases: TGTGCCAGCAGCTTATGGCAGGGCCTAAATTCACCCCTCCACTTT. The J gene is TRBJ1-6, the V gene TRBV7-9, with D possibly being TRBD1 (5 bases). This CDR3 is built from 15 residues. The germline V gene encodes CDR1 SEHNR and CDR2 FQNEAQ (reference sequence). V was trimmed by 2 bases and J by 7 bases, leaving 12 bases between them.

The J gene is TRBJ1-1, the V gene TRBV18; 8 bases are shared with TRBD1. In germline, CDR1 is KGHSH, CDR2 LQKENI. The CDR3 loop spans 16 amino acids. J gave up 3 bases and V 0 bases, and 6 bases lay outside the gene matches. The CDR3 region is CASSPPDRGGDTEAFF. In DNA, the CDR3 is TGTGCCAGCTCACCACCAGACAGGGGAGGAGACACTGAAGCTTTCTTT.

V and J are TRBV3-1 (or the pseudogene TRBV3-2) and TRBJ1-3; tentatively, D is TRBD1 (6 bases). Germline CDR1 and CDR2: LGHDT and YNNKEL (reference sequence). The CDR3 loop spans 16 amino acids. Trimming shortened V by 0 bases and J by 0 bases, and 9 bases separated the two germline ends. The CDR3 region is CASSQEGQRSGNTIYF. The DNA of the CDR3 is TGTGCCAGCAGCCAAGAGGGACAACGCTCTGGAAACACCATATATTTT.

The V gene is TRBV28, the J gene TRBJ1-2; possible D gene TRBD1, 6 bases. V was shortened by 5 bases and J by 8 bases, with 30 bases between the two germline ends. The germline CDR1 and CDR2 sequences are MDHEN and SYDVKM. This CDR3 is 18 amino acids long. The CDR3: CASSLPLHRADDLSGYTF. The CDR3 nucleotides read TGTGCCAGCAGTCTACCCCTGCACAGGGCCGATGATCTTTCGGGCTACACCTTC.

The genes are TRBV4-1 and TRBJ2-2; D possibly corresponds to TRBD1 (5 bases). The CDR3 consists of 15 residues. The ends were cut back, 1 base at V and 2 bases at J, with 8 bases in the middle. Germline CDR1 MGHRA, CDR2 YSYEKL. The DNA of the CDR3 is TGCGCCAGCAGCCAAGGGACAACAAACACCGGGGAGCTGTTTTTT. Translation gives CASSQGTTNTGELFF.

The chain links TRBV27 to TRBJ1-4; 10 nucleotides line up with TRBD1. The CDR3 is made up of 15 amino acids. Germline V CDR1 and CDR2: MNHEY, SMNVEV (reference sequence). The V gene end was trimmed by 8 bases and the J gene end by 4 bases; junction bases not matched to a gene: 7. CDR3 in amino acids: CASGDRGQGNEKLFF. In DNA, the CDR3 is TGTGCCAGCGGAGACAGGGGGCAGGGTAATGAAAAACTGTTTTTT.

This clone showed up just once. This chain links TRBV7-3 with TRBJ2-3; D is possibly TRBD1 (5 bases). The CDR3 is 12 amino acids. Germline lookup yields CDR1 SGHTA and CDR2 FQGTGA. The germline V and J ends were trimmed by 2 bases and 5 bases, with 5 bases remaining between them. The CDR3, as DNA: TGTGCCAGCAGCTTAGACAGAGATACGCAGTATTTT. Amino acid sequence: CASSLDRDTQYF.

This clone was counted a single time. The rearrangement links TRBV18 to TRBJ2-1, with 8 positions matching TRBD2. V lost 1 base and J lost 4; bases outside the gene matches: 0. The CDR3 runs 14 residues. Germline V CDR1 and CDR2: KGHSH, LQKENI. CDR3 DNA: TGTGCCAGCTCACCACTAGCGGGGTACAATGAGCAGTTCTTC. Its protein product is CASSPLAGYNEQFF.

The J gene is TRBJ1-4, the V gene TRBV10-3; D gene uncertain. V lost 0 bases and J lost 3, with 11 bases in between. The CDR3 runs to 16 residues. Germline CDR1 and CDR2: ENHRY and SYGVKD. In DNA, the CDR3 is TGTGCCATCAGTGAGTCGAACCACGGGTCTAATGAAAAACTGTTTTTT. This gives the protein CAISESNHGSNEKLFF.

The chain carries TRBV7-9 and TRBJ2-1; 7 nucleotides agree with TRBD1. CDR3 length: 14 residues. Germline CDR1 SEHNR, CDR2 FQNEAQ (reference sequence). J was trimmed by 4 bases and V by 5 bases; bases with no gene match: 5. The CDR3 nucleotides read TGTGCCAGCAGCAAGGGACAGCCTTACAATGAGCAGTTCTTC. Translation: CASSKGQPYNEQFF.

This clone was seen a single time. The V call is TRBV4-3, the J call TRBJ2-1; 12 bases line up with TRBD2. V was pared by 4 bases and J by 7 bases, with 8 bases of the junction left unmatched. The CDR3 is 16 amino acids. Looked up from germline, CDR1 is LGHNA and CDR2 is YSLEER. The CDR3 region is CASSPRASGRGNEQFF. The DNA for the CDR3 is TGCGCCAGCAGCCCCCGGGCTAGCGGGAGGGGGAATGAGCAGTTCTTC.

The chain has TRBV19 and TRBJ1-2; D unclear. V lost 3 bases and J lost 5, with 10 bases in between. Germline lookup yields CDR1 LNHDA and CDR2 SQIVND (reference sequence). The CDR3 loop spans 13 amino acids. The CDR3 DNA is TGTGCCAGTAGTATCCGGGTGGAATATGGCTACACCTTC. Protein sequence: CASSIRVEYGYTF.

This sequence joins TRBV5-6 and TRBJ2-7; D is unresolved. The germline V gene encodes CDR1 SGHDT and CDR2 YYEEEE. V was shortened by 1 base and J by 4 bases, with 6 bases between the two germline ends. This CDR3 comprises 12 residues. CDR3 nucleotides: TGTGCCAGCAGCTTGAGAGGATACGAGCAGTACTTC. Its protein product is CASSLRGYEQYF.

The gene calls are TRBV5-1 and TRBJ2-3; possibly TRBD1 for D (6 bases). Between the trimmed V and J ends, which lost 3 bases and 2 bases, there was a span of 16 bases. This CDR3 has 16 amino acids. Germline values: CDR1 SGHRS, CDR2 YFSETQ. CDR3 sequence: CASSWTALASTDTQYF. CDR3 DNA: TGCGCCAGCAGCTGGACAGCTTTGGCCTCCACAGATACGCAGTATTTT.

V is TRBV7-2 and J is TRBJ1-1; 8 bases map to TRBD1. The CDR3 consists of 14 residues. CDR1 is SGHTA and CDR2 is FQGNSA in the germline V gene. Trimming cost V 5 bases and J 5 bases; bases outside gene matches: 7. In nucleotides, the CDR3 is TGTGCCAGCAGCCCTCAGGGGGCGCATACTGAAGCTTTCTTT. It codes for CASSPQGAHTEAFF. Looking up the rest from reference TRBV7-2 and TRBJ1-1 gives the full variable domain: GAGVSQSPSNKVTEKGKDVELRCDPISGHTALYWYRQSLGQGLEFLIYFQGNSAPDKSGLPSDRFSAERTGGSVSTLTIQRTQQEDSAVYLCASSPQGAHTEAFFGQGTRLTVV.

The chain has TRBV7-2 and TRBJ2-7; D remains unclear. CDR3 length: 13 amino acids. The V end lost 2 bases, the J end lost 0 bases, and 5 bases lay between the germline ends. Germline CDR1 is SGHTA and CDR2 is FQGNSA. As DNA, the CDR3 is TGTGCCAGCAGCTTATTCCACTCCTACGAGCAGTACTTC. Protein: CASSLFHSYEQYF.